Listed here is a single T cell receptor beta chain. This record belongs to a study of technical replicates of blood from several donors. Assay: immunoSEQ multiplex PCR; the TCRdb copy retains only in-frame clones and omits some. The repertoire has about 79,000 clones, 91% of them found once; the top ten carry about 0.4%. The V segment lost 7 bases and the J segment 8 bases; nucleotides outside the gene matches: 11. The CDR3 is 14 amino acids. In germline, CDR1 is LNHDA, CDR2 SQIVND (reference sequence). The sequenced sample was T cells isolated from PBMCs. The chain uses TRBV19 and TRBJ2-1; TRBD1 matches at 7 bases. This clonotype was sampled from a human donor in good health. Some clones in this sample may be carry-over from other donors' samples. As DNA, the CDR3 is TGTGCCAGTAAAGGTACAGGGGCGCGGTATGAGCAGTTCTTC. It is translated as CASKGTGARYEQFF. The whole variable domain, remainder taken from reference TRBV19 and TRBJ2-1, is DGGITQSPKYLFRKEGQNVTLSCEQNLNHDAMYWYRQDPGQGLRLIYYSQIVNDFQKGDIAEGYSVSREKKESFPLTVTSAQKNPTAFYLCASKGTGARYEQFFGPGTRLTVL.